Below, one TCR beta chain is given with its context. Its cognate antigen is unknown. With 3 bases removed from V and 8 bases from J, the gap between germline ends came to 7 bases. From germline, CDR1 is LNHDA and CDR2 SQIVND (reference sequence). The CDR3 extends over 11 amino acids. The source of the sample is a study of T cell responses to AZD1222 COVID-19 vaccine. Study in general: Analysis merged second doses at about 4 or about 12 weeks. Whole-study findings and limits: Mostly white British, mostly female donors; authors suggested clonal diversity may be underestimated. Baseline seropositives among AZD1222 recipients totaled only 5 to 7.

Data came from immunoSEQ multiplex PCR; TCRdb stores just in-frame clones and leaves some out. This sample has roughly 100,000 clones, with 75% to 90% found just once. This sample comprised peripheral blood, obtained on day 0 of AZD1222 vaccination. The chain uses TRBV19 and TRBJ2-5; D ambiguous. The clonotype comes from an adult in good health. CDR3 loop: CASSIGGTQYF. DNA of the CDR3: TGTGCCAGTAGTATCGGCGGAACCCAGTACTTC.